This T cell receptor beta chain was identified in a study of tumor and adjacent non-tumor tissue in lung cancer. The library came from three nested PCR rounds adapted from ARM-PCR protocols. Each CDR3 protein gets one entry after TCRdb re-called the multiplex PCR reads with MiXCR. In the table there are under 250,000 distinct CDR3 sequences, 70% to 75% of which are singletons. Whole-study results and caveats: Significantly higher TCR diversity was found in tumor than normal lung. Normal lung showed higher cumulative top 100 clone frequency than tumor.

About this clonotype itself: What it binds is unknown. One end of the junction varies from germline; a read error may be responsible.

The CDR3 length is 18 residues. This sample's RNA came from whole unsorted tissue. Specimen: lung tumor tissue. This clonotype was obtained from a man between 60 and 70 years old with non-small cell lung cancer. J is TRBJ2-1 and V is TRBV12-3 or TRBV12-4; TRBD2 aligns across 15 bases. The CDR3 loop is CASSGGLAGGMSYNEKFF. CDR3 nucleotide sequence: TGTGCCAGCAGTGGGGGACTAGCGGGAGGTATGTCCTACAATGAGAAGTTCTTC.